The 3 T cell receptor beta chains below all came from one sample that was sequenced in a study of cytomegalovirus exposure and HLA in healthy donors. The PCR ran on 60 Vbeta and 13 Jbeta primers. Here immunoSEQ multiplex PCR was the method, and the copy in TCRdb shows in-frame clones only, minus some. The sample records about 120,000 clones, around 80% being singletons. Sequenced sample: PBMCs. The receptors shown here come from a middle-aged woman in good health and CMV-seropositive.

The CDR3 is CASSEGGGNNYGYTF. The CDR3 nucleotides are TGTGCCAGCAGTGAGGGGGGGGGTAATAACTATGGCTACACCTTC. V usage is TRBV6-1 and J usage is TRBJ1-2; D possibly corresponds to TRBD1 (5 bases). The germline gives CDR1 MNHNS, CDR2 SASEGT. This CDR3 region has 15 residues. V lost 3 bases to trimming and J lost 1 base, with 12 bases between them.

This chain links TRBV28 with TRBJ1-2; D call uncertain. V lost 4 bases and J lost 1, with 10 bases in between. CDR3 length equals 14 residues. Germline V CDR1 and CDR2: MDHEN, SYDVKM. The CDR3 here is CASSSSGINYGYTF. CDR3 nucleotide sequence: TGTGCCAGCAGTTCCTCCGGGATTAACTATGGCTACACCTTC.

V gene TRBV29-1 combines with J gene TRBJ2-1; 12 nucleotides align to TRBD2. The germline gives CDR1 SQVTM, CDR2 ANQGSEA. This CDR3 is built from 15 residues. Germline trimming cut 7 bases from V and 7 bases from J; bases unmatched to any gene: 11. In DNA, the CDR3 is TGCAGCGCTCTAGCGGGGGGGACGGGTTGGAATGAGCAGTTCTTC. Translation gives CSALAGGTGWNEQFF.